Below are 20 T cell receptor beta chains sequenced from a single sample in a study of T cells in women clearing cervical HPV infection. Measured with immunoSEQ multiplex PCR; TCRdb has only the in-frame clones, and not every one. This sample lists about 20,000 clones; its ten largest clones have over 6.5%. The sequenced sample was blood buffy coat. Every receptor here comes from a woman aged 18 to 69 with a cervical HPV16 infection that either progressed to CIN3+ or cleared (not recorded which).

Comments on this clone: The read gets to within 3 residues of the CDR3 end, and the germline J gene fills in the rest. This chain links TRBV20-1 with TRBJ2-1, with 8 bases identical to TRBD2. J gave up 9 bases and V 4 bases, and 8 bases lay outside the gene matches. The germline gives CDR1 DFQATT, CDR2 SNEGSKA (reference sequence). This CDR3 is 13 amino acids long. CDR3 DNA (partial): TGCAGTGCTAAGGTAGCGGGACCACGTGAG. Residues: CSAKVAGPRE. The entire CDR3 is CSAKVAGPREQFF.

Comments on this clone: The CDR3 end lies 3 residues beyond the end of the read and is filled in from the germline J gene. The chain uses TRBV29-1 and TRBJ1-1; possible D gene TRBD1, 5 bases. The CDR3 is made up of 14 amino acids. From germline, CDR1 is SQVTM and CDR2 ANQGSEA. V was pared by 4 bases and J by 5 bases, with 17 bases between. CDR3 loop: CSVGFQGRGTEAFF. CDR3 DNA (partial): TGCAGCGTTGGATTTCAGGGTAGAGGGACTGAA.

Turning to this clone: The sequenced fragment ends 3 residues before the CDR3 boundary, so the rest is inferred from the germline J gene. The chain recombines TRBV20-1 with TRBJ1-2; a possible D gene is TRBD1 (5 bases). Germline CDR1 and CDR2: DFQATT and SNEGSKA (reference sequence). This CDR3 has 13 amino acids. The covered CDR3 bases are TGCAGTGCCCCTGGGCAGGGAGTGGAGGGC. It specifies CSAPGQGVEG. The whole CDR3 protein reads CSAPGQGVEGYTF.

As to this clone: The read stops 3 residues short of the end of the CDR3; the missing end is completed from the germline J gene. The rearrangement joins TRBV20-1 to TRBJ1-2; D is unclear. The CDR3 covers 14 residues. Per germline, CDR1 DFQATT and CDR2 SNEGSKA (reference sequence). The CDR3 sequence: CSASSSSWALGYTF. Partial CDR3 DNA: TGCAGTGCTAGTTCGAGCAGCTGGGCGCTAGGC.

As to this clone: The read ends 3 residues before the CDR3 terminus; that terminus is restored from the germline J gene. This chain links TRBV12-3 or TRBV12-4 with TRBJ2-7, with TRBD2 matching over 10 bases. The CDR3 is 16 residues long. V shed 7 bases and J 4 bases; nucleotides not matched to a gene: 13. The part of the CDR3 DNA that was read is TGTGCCAGCACCAATCGGGAGGCTAGCGGGAGTTACGAG. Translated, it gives CASTNREASGSYE. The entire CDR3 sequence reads CASTNREASGSYEQYF.

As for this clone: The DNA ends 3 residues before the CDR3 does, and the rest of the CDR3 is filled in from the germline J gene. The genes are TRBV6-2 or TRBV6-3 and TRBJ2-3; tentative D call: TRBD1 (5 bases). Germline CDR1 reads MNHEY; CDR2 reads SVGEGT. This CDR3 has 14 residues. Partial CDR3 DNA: TGTGCCAGCTACAACCCGATTGGACAAGAGACG. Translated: CASYNPIGQET. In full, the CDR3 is CASYNPIGQETQYF.

Here the CDR3 reads CASNPQENTEAFF. Partial CDR3 DNA: TGTGCCAGCAACCCACAGGAAAACACTGAA. V gene TRBV6-2 or TRBV6-3 combines with J gene TRBJ1-1; a weak D match, TRBD1 (5 bases). Read sequence stops 3 residues before the CDR3 end, and the germline J gene provides the missing end. CDR3 size: 13 residues. The germline V and J ends were trimmed by 7 bases and 2 bases, with 11 bases remaining between them. From germline, CDR1 is MNHEY and CDR2 SVGEGT.

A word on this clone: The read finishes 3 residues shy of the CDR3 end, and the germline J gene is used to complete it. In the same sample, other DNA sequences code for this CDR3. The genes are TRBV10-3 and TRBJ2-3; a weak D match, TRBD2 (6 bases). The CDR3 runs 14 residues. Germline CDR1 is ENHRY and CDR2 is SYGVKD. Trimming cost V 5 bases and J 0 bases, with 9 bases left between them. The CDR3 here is CAISPGLSTDTQYF. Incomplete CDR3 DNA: TGTGCCATCAGTCCGGGACTTAGCACAGATACG.

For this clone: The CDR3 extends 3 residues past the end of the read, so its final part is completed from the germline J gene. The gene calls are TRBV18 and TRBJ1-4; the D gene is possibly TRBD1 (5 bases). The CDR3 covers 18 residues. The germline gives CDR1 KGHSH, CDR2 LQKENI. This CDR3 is CASSPGLLTLSGANVLFF. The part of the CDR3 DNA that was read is TGTGCCAGCTCACCTGGGCTTCTGACGCTCTCTGGGGCCAACGTA.

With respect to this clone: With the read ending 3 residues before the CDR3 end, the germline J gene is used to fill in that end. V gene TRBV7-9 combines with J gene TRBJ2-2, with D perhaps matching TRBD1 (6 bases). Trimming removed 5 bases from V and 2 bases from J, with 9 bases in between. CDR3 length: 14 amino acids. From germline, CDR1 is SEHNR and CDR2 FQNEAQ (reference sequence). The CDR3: CASSPTGNTGELFF. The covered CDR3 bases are TGTGCCAGCAGCCCGACAGGAAACACCGGGGAG.

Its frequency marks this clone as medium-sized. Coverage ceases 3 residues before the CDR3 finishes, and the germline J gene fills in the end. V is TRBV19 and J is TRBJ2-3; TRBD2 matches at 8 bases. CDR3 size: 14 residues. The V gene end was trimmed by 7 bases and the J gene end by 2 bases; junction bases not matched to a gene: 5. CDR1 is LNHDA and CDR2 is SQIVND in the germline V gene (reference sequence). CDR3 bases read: TGTGCCAGTATCAGCGGGAGATACACAGATACG. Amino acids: CASISGRYTDT. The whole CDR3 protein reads CASISGRYTDTQYF. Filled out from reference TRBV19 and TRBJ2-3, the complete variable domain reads DGGITQSPKYLFRKEGQNVTLSCEQNLNHDAMYWYRQDPGQGLRLIYYSQIVNDFQKGDIAEGYSVSREKKESFPLTVTSAQKNPTAFYLCASISGRYTDTQYFGPGTRLTVL.

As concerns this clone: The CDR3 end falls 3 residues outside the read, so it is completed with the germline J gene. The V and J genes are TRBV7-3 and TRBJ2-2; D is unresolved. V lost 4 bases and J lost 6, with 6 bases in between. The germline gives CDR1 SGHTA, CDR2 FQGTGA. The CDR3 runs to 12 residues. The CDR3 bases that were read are TGTGCCAGCAGCTCCCCGGCCGGGGAG. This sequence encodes CASSSPAGE. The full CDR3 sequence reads CASSSPAGELFF.

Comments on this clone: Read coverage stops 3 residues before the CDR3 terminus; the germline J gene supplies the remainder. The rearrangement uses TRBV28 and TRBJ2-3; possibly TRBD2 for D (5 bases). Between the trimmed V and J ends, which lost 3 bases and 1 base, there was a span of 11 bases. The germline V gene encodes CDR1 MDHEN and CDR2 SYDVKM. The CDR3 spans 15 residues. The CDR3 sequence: CASSFASGGTDTQYF. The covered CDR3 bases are TGTGCCAGCAGTTTCGCAAGCGGCGGCACAGATACG.

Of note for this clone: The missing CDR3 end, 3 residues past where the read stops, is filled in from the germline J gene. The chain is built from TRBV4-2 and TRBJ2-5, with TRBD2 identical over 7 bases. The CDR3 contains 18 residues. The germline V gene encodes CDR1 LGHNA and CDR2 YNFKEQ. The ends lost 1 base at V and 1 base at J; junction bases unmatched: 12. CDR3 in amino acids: CASSQGLHSTSLQETQYF. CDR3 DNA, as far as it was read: TGTGCCAGCAGCCAAGGGCTCCACTCGACTAGCCTCCAAGAGACC.

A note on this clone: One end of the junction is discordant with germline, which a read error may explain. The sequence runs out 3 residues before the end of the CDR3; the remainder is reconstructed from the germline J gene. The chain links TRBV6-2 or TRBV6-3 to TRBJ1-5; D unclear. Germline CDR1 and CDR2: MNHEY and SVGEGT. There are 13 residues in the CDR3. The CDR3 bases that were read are TGTGCCAGCAGTTTTGGAGCGAATCAACCC. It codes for CASSFGANQP. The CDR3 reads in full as CASSFGANQPQHF.

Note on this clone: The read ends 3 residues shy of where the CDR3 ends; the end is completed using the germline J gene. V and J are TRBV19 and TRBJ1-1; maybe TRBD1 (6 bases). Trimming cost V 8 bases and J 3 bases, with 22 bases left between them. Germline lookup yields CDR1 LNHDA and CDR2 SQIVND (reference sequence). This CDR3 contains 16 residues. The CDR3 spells CASSPRSTGWDTEAFF. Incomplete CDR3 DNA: TGTGCCAGTTCCCCCAGATCTACAGGGTGGGACACTGAA.

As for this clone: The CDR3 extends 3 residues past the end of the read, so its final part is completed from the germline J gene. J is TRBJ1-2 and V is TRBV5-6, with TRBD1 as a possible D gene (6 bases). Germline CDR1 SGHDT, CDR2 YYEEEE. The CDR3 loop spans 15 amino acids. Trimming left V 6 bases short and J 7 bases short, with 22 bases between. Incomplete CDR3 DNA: TGTGCCAGCACTCCTTCACCGAGAGGGGGAGGTGGC. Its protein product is CASTPSPRGGGG. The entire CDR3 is CASTPSPRGGGGYTF.

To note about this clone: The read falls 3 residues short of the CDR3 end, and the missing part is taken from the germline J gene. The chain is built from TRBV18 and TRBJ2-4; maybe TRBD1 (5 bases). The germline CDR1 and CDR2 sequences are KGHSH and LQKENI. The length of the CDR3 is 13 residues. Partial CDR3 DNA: TGTGCCAGCTCACCAGGGGCTGTGATAGGT. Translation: CASSPGAVIG. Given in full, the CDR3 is CASSPGAVIGQYF.

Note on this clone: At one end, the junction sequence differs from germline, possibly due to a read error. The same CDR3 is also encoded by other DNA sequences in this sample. CDR3 bases read: TGCGCCAGCACTAAAGGGGCAGACTCTGGAAACACT. This gives the protein CASTKGADSGNT. The whole CDR3 region reads CASTKGADSGNTIYF. The rearrangement uses TRBV5-1 and TRBJ1-3, with a tentative D call TRBD1 (5 bases). The DNA ends 3 residues before the CDR3 does, and the rest of the CDR3 is filled in from the germline J gene. Per germline, CDR1 SGHRS and CDR2 YFSETQ. The CDR3 runs to 15 residues.

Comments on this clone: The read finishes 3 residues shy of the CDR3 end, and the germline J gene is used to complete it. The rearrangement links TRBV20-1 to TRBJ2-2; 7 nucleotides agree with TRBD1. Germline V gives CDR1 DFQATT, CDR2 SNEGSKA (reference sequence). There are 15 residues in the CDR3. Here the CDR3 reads CSARPGQADNSPLFF. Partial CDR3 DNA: TGCAGTGCTAGACCCGGACAGGCCGATAATTCACCG.